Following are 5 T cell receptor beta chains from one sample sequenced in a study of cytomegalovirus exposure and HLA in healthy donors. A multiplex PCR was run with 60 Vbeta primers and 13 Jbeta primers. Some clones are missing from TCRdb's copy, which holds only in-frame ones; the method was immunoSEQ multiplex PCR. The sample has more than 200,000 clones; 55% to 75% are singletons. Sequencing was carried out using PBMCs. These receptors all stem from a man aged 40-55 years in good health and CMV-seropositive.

In DNA, the CDR3 is TGTGCCCATTCCCCAGGGAGCAATCAGCCCCAGCATTTT. Amino acid sequence: CAHSPGSNQPQHF. The rearrangement joins TRBV10-3 to TRBJ1-5; tentative D call: TRBD1 (5 bases). V lost 11 bases, J lost 1 base, and 12 bases lay in between. Germline CDR1 ENHRY, CDR2 SYGVKD. The CDR3 contains 13 residues.

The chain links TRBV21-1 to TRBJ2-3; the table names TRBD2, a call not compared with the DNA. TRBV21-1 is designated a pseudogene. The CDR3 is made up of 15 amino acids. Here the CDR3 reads CASSKERGSTDTQYF. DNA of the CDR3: TGTGCCAGCAGCAAAGAAAGAGGATCAACAGATACGCAGTATTTT.

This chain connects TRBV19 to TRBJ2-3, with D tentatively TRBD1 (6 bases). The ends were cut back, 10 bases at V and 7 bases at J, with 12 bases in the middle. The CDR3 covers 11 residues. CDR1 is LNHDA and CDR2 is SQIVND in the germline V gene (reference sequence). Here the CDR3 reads CATQGRNTQYF. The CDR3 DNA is TGTGCCACTCAGGGGCGGAATACGCAGTATTTT.

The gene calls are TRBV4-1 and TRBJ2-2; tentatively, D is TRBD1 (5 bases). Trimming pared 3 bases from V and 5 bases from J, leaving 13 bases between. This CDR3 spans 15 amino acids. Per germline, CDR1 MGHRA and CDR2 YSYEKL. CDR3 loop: CASSHVGRGTGELFF. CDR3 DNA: TGCGCCAGCAGCCACGTGGGGCGTGGGACCGGGGAGCTGTTTTTT.

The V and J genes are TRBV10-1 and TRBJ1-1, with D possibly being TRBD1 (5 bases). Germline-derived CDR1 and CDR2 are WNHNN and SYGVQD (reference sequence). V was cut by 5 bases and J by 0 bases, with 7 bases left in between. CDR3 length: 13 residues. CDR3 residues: CASSRQMNTEAFF. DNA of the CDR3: TGCGCCAGCAGTAGACAGATGAACACTGAAGCTTTCTTT.